These 8 T cell receptor beta chains originate from one sample sequenced in a study of T-cell reconstitution after alpha-beta-depleted transplantation in children. Unique molecular identifiers were incorporated when the TCRbeta library was constructed. TCRdb used MiXCR to reprocess the PCR reads, holding one entry per CDR3 protein. The table shows roughly 400,000 distinct CDR3 sequences, with around 20% occurring only once. The input for sequencing was PBMCs from the stem cell graft donor, taken from the stem cell graft. The receptors come from a human donor who donated a stem cell graft to a child with acute myeloid leukemia.

This clonotype has just a few counts. V usage is TRBV9 and J usage is TRBJ1-3, with no clear D. Trimming stripped 0 bases from V and 0 bases from J, with 10 bases between. Germline V gene lookup returns CDR1 SGDLS and CDR2 YYNGEE. The CDR3 is 16 residues long. As DNA, the CDR3 is TGTGCCAGCAGCGTAGGGTGGGCGTACTCTGGAAACACCATATATTTT. This gives the protein CASSVGWAYSGNTIYF.

The chain joins TRBV20-1 to TRBJ2-7; the match to TRBD2 covers 8 bases. The CDR3 contains 13 residues. Germline CDR1 DFQATT, CDR2 SNEGSKA (reference sequence). Unmatched junction bases numbered 5, after V lost 3 bases and J lost 4 bases. The CDR3 region has the DNA TGCAGTGCTAGGAAGACTAGCGAATACGAGCAGTACTTC. Residues: CSARKTSEYEQYF.

This rearrangement joins TRBV5-1 to TRBJ2-1; TRBD2 aligns across 8 bases. V was pared by 0 bases and J by 5 bases, with 4 bases of the junction left unmatched. Germline V lookup: CDR1 SGHRS, CDR2 YFSETQ. This CDR3 comprises 15 residues. DNA for the CDR3: TGCGCCAGCAGCTTGGAGGGACTAGGAGACAATGAGCAGTTCTTC. Protein sequence: CASSLEGLGDNEQFF.

This clonotype has at least ten counts. The chain has TRBV6-1 and TRBJ2-5; TRBD2 agrees at 8 bases. Losses at the gene ends were 8 bases for V and 1 base for J; bases not matched to a gene: 9. CDR1 and CDR2 from the germline V gene are MNHNS and SASEGT. This CDR3 region has 15 residues. The CDR3 is CASSVIGLAQETQYF. In DNA form, the CDR3 reads TGTGCCAGCTCCGTCATCGGACTAGCCCAAGAGACCCAGTACTTC.

This clonotype showed up just a few times. The V gene is TRBV6-1, the J gene TRBJ1-2; no clear D. Germline-derived CDR1 and CDR2 are MNHNS and SASEGT. CDR3 length: 15 residues. V was pared by 6 bases and J by 2 bases, with 16 bases between. The DNA of the CDR3 is TGTGCCAGCAGCCCTAATGAACGGGAGAACTATGGCTACACCTTC. The encoded protein is CASSPNERENYGYTF.

The J gene is TRBJ2-7, the V gene TRBV5-1; 12 nucleotides agree with TRBD1. The CDR3 sequence is 16 residues long. V lost 4 bases, J lost 5 bases, and 10 bases stayed unmatched. Germline CDR1 is SGHRS and CDR2 is YFSETQ. CDR3 sequence (DNA): TGCGCCAGCAGCCAACCCGGGACAGGGGGCTCGCACGAGCAGTACTTC. Translation gives CASSQPGTGGSHEQYF. Based on the CDR3 plus reference TRBV5-1 and TRBJ2-7, the full variable domain is KAGVTQTPRYLIKTRGQQVTLSCSPISGHRSVSWYQQTPGQGLQFLFEYFSETQRNKGNFPGRFSGRQFSNSRSEMNVSTLELGDSALYLCASSQPGTGGSHEQYFGPGTRLTVT.

This sequence joins TRBV5-1 and TRBJ2-3, with 9 bases that match TRBD2. The germline gives CDR1 SGHRS, CDR2 YFSETQ. V gave up 2 bases and J gave up 4 bases; unmatched junction bases: 2. This CDR3 has 14 amino acids. Written as DNA, the CDR3 is TGCGCCAGCAGCTTTAGCGGGAGCTCAGATACGCAGTATTTT. Encoded protein: CASSFSGSSDTQYF.

This clonotype was recorded many times. The chain links TRBV29-1 to TRBJ2-5, with a weak D call TRBD1 (7 bases). This CDR3 spans 15 amino acids. CDR1 SQVTM and CDR2 ANQGSEA come from the germline V gene. Trimming removed 3 bases from V and 1 base from J, with 15 bases in between. The DNA for the CDR3 is TGCAGCGTTGAGGATACAGGGGACTTCCAAGAGACCCAGTACTTC. The encoded protein is CSVEDTGDFQETQYF.